The 14 T cell receptor beta chains below all came from one sample that was sequenced in a study of CXCR3-negative and CXCR3-positive naive CD8 T cells. General study findings and limits: When CXCR3-positive naive cells were set against CXCR3-negative naive cells, the former had more hydrophobic TRB CDR3s.

The method, 5' RACE with UMI labels, was used to prepare the TRB cDNA libraries. With the 5' RACE reads reprocessed, TCRdb shows one record per CDR3 protein and no DNA. Its listing shows 85,000 to 120,000 distinct CDR3 sequences. Their antigens remain unidentified. The specimen sequenced was naive CXCR3+ CD8+ T cells from blood. Subset noted: CD45RO-CCR7+CD27+CD95- naive CD8+ T cells expressing CXCR3 (TNR3+). These receptors were obtained from a human donor in good health. Some clones in this sample may be carry-over from other donors' samples.

The V gene is TRBV14, the J gene TRBJ2-1; the TCRdb call, TRBD1, lacks DNA for checking. Germline V gene data show CDR1 as SGHDN and CDR2 as FVKESK. The CDR3 runs to 17 residues. This CDR3 reads CASSPPPGTAVRDEQFF.

This chain joins TRBV12-3 or TRBV12-4 and TRBJ2-7; TCRdb calls TRBD1, which cannot be checked without DNA. CDR3 length: 14 residues. CDR3 in amino acids: CASSLSGQDYEQYF.

The rearrangement joins TRBV20-1 to TRBJ1-2; checking the TCRdb D call of TRBD1 is not possible without DNA. The CDR3 contains 14 residues. Germline-derived CDR1 and CDR2 are DFQATT and SNEGSKA (reference sequence). This CDR3 reads CSARPGQGSSGYTF.

The chain employs TRBV4-1 and TRBJ1-2; TCRdb reports TRBD1, a call that lacks DNA to check it against. There are 16 residues in the CDR3. Germline values: CDR1 MGHRA, CDR2 YSYEKL. This CDR3 reads CASSQMETGTERGYTF.

V and J are TRBV7-7 and TRBJ2-1; with no DNA, the TCRdb D assignment of TRBD2 cannot be verified. Germline values: CDR1 SSHAT, CDR2 FNYEAQ (reference sequence). The CDR3 consists of 18 residues. CDR3 in amino acids: CASSLTLASSGRASEQFF.

The chain has TRBV7-7 and TRBJ2-1; lacking DNA, the TRBD1 call made by TCRdb goes unchecked. This CDR3 region has 16 residues. CDR1 is SSHAT, CDR2 FNYEAQ, per germline (reference sequence). This CDR3 reads CASSLAGQSPYNEQFF.

V usage is TRBV27 and J usage is TRBJ2-7; TCRdb proposes TRBD1, but this gene call is untestable without DNA. CDR1 and CDR2 (germline): MNHEY, SMNVEV (reference sequence). There are 14 residues in the CDR3. The CDR3 protein is CASSLKGAFYEQYF.

This chain links TRBV12-3 or TRBV12-4 with TRBJ2-1; TCRdb reports TRBD1, a call that lacks DNA to check it against. CDR3 length equals 12 residues. CDR3 sequence: CASSFLGDEQFF.

The chain recombines TRBV7-2 with TRBJ2-7; the D call of TRBD2 rests on TCRdb alone, since no DNA is present to check it. Germline loops: CDR1 SGHTA, CDR2 FQGNSA. CDR3 length: 16 amino acids. The CDR3: CASSPRGLAGYYEQYF.

V and J are TRBV28 and TRBJ1-5; TCRdb's D gene call, TRBD1, goes unchecked for lack of DNA. The germline CDR1 and CDR2 sequences are MDHEN and SYDVKM. The length of the CDR3 is 15 residues. The CDR3 is CASSQQGLGNQPQHF.

The gene calls are TRBV12-5 and TRBJ1-5; TCRdb picks TRBD1, but there is no DNA to check that call. This CDR3 is built from 14 residues. The germline gives CDR1 LGHNT, CDR2 FRNRAP. CDR3 loop: CASVEGPYSQPQHF.

The chain uses TRBV20-1 and TRBJ2-7; the D call from TCRdb, TRBD2, cannot be confirmed without DNA. Germline lookup yields CDR1 DFQATT and CDR2 SNEGSKA (reference sequence). CDR3 length equals 13 residues. CDR3 in amino acids: CSAISDMEDEQYF.

The CDR3 reads CASTEGSSYNSPLHF. The chain carries TRBV2 and TRBJ1-6. The germline gives CDR1 SNHLY, CDR2 FYNNEI. This CDR3 is built from 15 residues. Supplemented by reference TRBV2 and TRBJ1-6, the full variable domain reads EPEVTQTPSHQVTQMGQEVILRCVPISNHLYFYWYRQILGQKVEFLVSFYNNEISEKSEIFDDQFSVERPDGSNFTLKIRSTKLEDSAMYFCASTEGSSYNSPLHFGNGTRLTVT.

This chain links TRBV12-3 or TRBV12-4 with TRBJ2-3; TCRdb calls TRBD2, which cannot be checked without DNA. The CDR3 totals 15 residues. The CDR3 sequence: CASSEGTSGTDTQYF.